This paragraph covers one TCR beta chain sequence. Its antigen is unknown. The sample originates from a study of beta chain features in type 1 diabetes. Study in general: Analysis included around 110,000,000 sorted cells drawn from all samples. Whole-study results and caveats: In cDNA sequencing, cells with high TCR expression could be over-represented. Insertion counts at VDJ junctions were lower in type 1 diabetes patients, who also showed more deletions there.

Trimming took off 6 bases at V and 7 bases at J, with 13 bases between the two ends. From germline, CDR1 is ENHRY and CDR2 SYGVKD. The CDR3 sequence is 12 residues long. Reverse transcription of all isolated RNA meant that expressed TCRB transcripts were sequenced. TCRdb's table, derived via immunoSEQ multiplex PCR, lists solely in-frame clones and lacks some. Of some 150,000 clones in the sample, 11% were seen once. Input material: central memory CD4+ T cells from blood. The V gene is TRBV10-3, the J gene TRBJ2-7; no definite D call. This receptor was obtained from a man between 18 and 35 years old in good health. The CDR3 nucleotides read TGTGCCATCAGGATCAGCACGGGTGAGCAGTACTTC. Protein product: CAIRISTGEQYF.